The rows below give T cell receptor beta chains drawn from one sample of a study of cytomegalovirus exposure and HLA in healthy donors. The protocol was immunoSEQ multiplex PCR, while the TCRdb copy is restricted to in-frame clones and leaves out a portion. In the table there are about 200,000 clones, under 90% of which are singletons. Sequencing input: PBMCs. The receptors were sampled from a boy aged 2 to 10 in good health and CMV-seronegative. Both conserved end residues are part of each CDR3. The D gene is left open where the match is weak. Clone size is shown for a subset of rows, as once, few, many or a class of expanded clone.

V	size	D	J	DNA	CDR3
TRBV28	once	.	TRBJ2-1	TGTGCCAGCAGTTTAACAGTCAGGAAGGAGCAGTTCTTC	CASSLTVRKEQFF
TRBV18	.	.	TRBJ2-5	TGTGCCAGCTCACCATACCGGGACAAAGAGACCCAGTACTTC	CASSPYRDKETQYF
TRBV10-3	.	TRBD1	TRBJ2-7	TGTGCCATCAGCCGTTCGGCGGACAGGGGAGACGAGCAGTACTTC	CAISRSADRGDEQYF
TRBV7-9	once	.	TRBJ2-1	TGTGCCAGCAGCTTATTGTCGGGCAATGAGCAGTTCTTC	CASSLLSGNEQFF
TRBV30	.	.	TRBJ1-6	TGTGCCTGGACGCCAGGGAACTATAATTCACCCCTCCACTTT	CAWTPGNYNSPLHF
TRBV29-1	few	TRBD1	TRBJ1-2	TGCAGCGTTGCCGAACGACGTCAGGGGGGCGGCTACACCTTC	CSVAERRQGGGYTF
TRBV2	.	.	TRBJ1-2	TGTGCCAGCCGACTGAGGGGAGGTAACTATGGCTACACCTTC	CASRLRGGNYGYTF
TRBV7-2	.	TRBD1	TRBJ1-3	TGTGCCAGCAGCTTAAACTACAGGGGCTCTGGAAACACCATATATTTT	CASSLNYRGSGNTIYF
TRBV2	.	TRBD2	TRBJ2-5	TGTGCCAGCAGTGATTTGGCGGGGGGGCTAGAGACCCAGTACTTC	CASSDLAGGLETQYF
TRBV7-2	.	.	TRBJ2-7	TGTGCCAGCAGCCTCGACAGGTCCCCCTCCTACGAGCAGTACTTC	CASSLDRSPSYEQYF
TRBV5-6	few	TRBD1	TRBJ2-7	TGTGCCAGCAGCTCGAAGGACAGGGGGTGGTACGAGCAGTACTTC	CASSSKDRGWYEQYF
TRBV5-1	.	.	TRBJ2-1	TGCGCCAGCAGCCGTCCCGGGTTGTACAATGAGCAGTTCTTC	CASSRPGLYNEQFF
TRBV21-1	.	.	TRBJ1-2	TGTGCCAGCAGCACACAGGGGGCTCCCTGCGGCTACACCTTC	CASSTQGAPCGYTF
TRBV5-4	.	TRBD1	TRBJ1-1	TGTGCCAGCAGCCGGGACAGCAACACTGAAGCTTTCTTT	CASSRDSNTEAFF
TRBV7-9	.	.	TRBJ1-6	TGTGCCAGCCAACTACCGGGACTGCTTAATTCACCCCTCCACTTT	CASQLPGLLNSPLHF
TRBV15	.	.	TRBJ1-1	TGTGCCACCAGAAACTGGAGGGTGAGCACTGAAGCTTTCTTT	CATRNWRVSTEAFF
TRBV7-9	.	.	TRBJ2-7	TGTGCCAGCAGCTTAGTCGGTGGAGCAGCCTACGAGCAGTACTTC	CASSLVGGAAYEQYF
TRBV5-1	.	TRBD2	TRBJ2-5	TGCGCCAGCAGCTATCTACCGACTAGCGGGGGAGGAGAGACCCAGTACTTC	CASSYLPTSGGGETQYF
TRBV4-2	.	TRBD1	TRBJ1-1	TGTGCCAGCAGCCAAGCCGGACAGGGGCCTACTGAAGCTTTCTTT	CASSQAGQGPTEAFF
TRBV7-6	.	TRBD1	TRBJ2-5	TGTGCCAGCAGCTTAGGACAGGGGCTTAACCTAAAAGAGACCCAGTACTTC	CASSLGQGLNLKETQYF
TRBV4-3	once	.	TRBJ2-1	TGCGCCAGCAGCCAAGATCTGGGCCTATACAATGAGCAGTTCTTC	CASSQDLGLYNEQFF
TRBV5-1	.	.	TRBJ2-7	TGCGCCAGCAGCTCAAGGGGCACCTATCCCTACGAGCAGTACTTC	CASSSRGTYPYEQYF
TRBV7-9	few	TRBD1	TRBJ1-1	TGTGCCAGCAGCCTCGCGGACAGGGGGCCGAGGACTGAAGCTTTCTTT	CASSLADRGPRTEAFF
TRBV6-5	.	TRBD1	TRBJ1-1	TGTGCCAGCAGTTCACGGACAGGAGACCCATATGAGGAGGCTTTCTTT	CASSSRTGDPYEEAFF
TRBV4-1	.	TRBD1	TRBJ1-6	TGCGCCAGCAGCCAAGACAGGGGGAATTCACCCCTCCACTTT	CASSQDRGNSPLHF
TRBV7-2	.	.	TRBJ2-3	TGTGCCAGCAGCTTAGCTAGGGGCTCCAAGGGCGGGGTATCGGATACGCAGTATTTT	CASSLARGSKGGVSDTQYF
TRBV11-1	few	.	TRBJ2-2	TGTGCCAGTCAACAGGGATGGGCCGGGGAGCTGTTTTTT	CASQQGWAGELFF
TRBV5-6	.	.	TRBJ2-1	TGTGCCAGCAGCCCAGGGGGACGGGGGAGTTACAATGAGCAGTTCTTC	CASSPGGRGSYNEQFF
TRBV7-2	.	.	TRBJ2-2	TGTGCCAGCAGCACGGATAGCGGTGGGGGTACCGGGGAGCTGTTTTTT	CASSTDSGGGTGELFF